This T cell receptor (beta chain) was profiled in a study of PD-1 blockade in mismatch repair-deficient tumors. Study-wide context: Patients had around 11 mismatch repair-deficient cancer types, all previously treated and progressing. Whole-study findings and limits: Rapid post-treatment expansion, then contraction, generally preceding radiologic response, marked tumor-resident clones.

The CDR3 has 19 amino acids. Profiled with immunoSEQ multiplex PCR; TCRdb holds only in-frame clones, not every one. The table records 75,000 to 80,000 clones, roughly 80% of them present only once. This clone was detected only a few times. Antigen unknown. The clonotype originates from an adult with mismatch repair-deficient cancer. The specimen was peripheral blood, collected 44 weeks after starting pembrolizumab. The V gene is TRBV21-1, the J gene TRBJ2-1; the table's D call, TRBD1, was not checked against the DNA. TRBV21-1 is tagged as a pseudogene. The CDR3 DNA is TGTGCCAGCCCGGGAGATTACCTCAGGGGACAGCGCTCCTACAATGAGCAGTTCTTC. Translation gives CASPGDYLRGQRSYNEQFF.